The source of this TCR beta chain is a study of CD8 T cells in ankylosing spondylitis. Scientists made TCR beta libraries using quantitative 5'-RACE with molecular barcodes. Each CDR3 protein gets one entry after TCRdb re-called the 5' RACE reads with MiXCR. Found here are more than 150,000 distinct CDR3 sequences, over 10% of them singletons; the top ten hold approximately 11%. There are many counts of this clonotype. Its cognate antigen is unknown. Overall study findings and caveats: What seemed typical of ankylosing spondylitis blood was a TCR beta motif built from roughly eight highly homologous variants. Reportedly, significant enrichment of disease-linked clones occurred in matched ankylosing spondylitis synovial fluid. Certain motif variants had earlier appeared in reactive arthritis synovial fluid and blood.

The source material was blood, either unsorted or a sorted T cell fraction (not recorded which). This TCR came from a female donor with ankylosing spondylitis or in good health (not recorded which).

The CDR3 loop reads CASGQETQYF. The CDR3 DNA follows: TGTGCCAGTGGACAGGAGACCCAGTACTTC. The chain combines TRBV25-1 with TRBJ2-5, with D perhaps matching TRBD1 (6 bases). The germline V and J ends were trimmed by 9 bases and 5 bases, with 7 bases remaining between them. CDR3 length: 10 residues. Germline V gene sequence: CDR1 MGHDK, CDR2 SYGVNS.